This TCR beta chain was recovered during a study of T cells in Graves' hyperthyroidism and ophthalmopathy. Overall study results and limits: Among thyroid clonotypes expanded above 0.001, most also appeared in blood. Ophthalmopathy could be told apart from stable hyperthyroidism with a 13 V-J model. Progression to ophthalmopathy was predicted a median of about six months early.

Trimming took 0 bases from V and 3 from J; bases not matched to a gene: 14. The length of the CDR3 is 18 residues. Germline CDR1 and CDR2: LNHNV and YYDKDF (reference sequence). There are many counts of this clonotype. Its target is unknown. Template material for amplifying TCR beta CDR3 regions consisted of RNA transcripts. The HTBI set primed first-round TCR CDR3 RT-PCR. TCRdb itself ran the multiplex PCR reads through MiXCR, one entry per CDR3 protein. The sample has 400,000 to 600,000 distinct CDR3 sequences, 20% to 25% seen once. Graves' hyperthyroidism showing no ophthalmopathy progression within 18 months was considered stable.

Material for sequencing was blood. The J gene is TRBJ2-7, the V gene TRBV15, with TRBD1 identical over 7 bases. This clonotype was obtained from a man in his late teens or twenties with Graves' hyperthyroidism. The CDR3 bases are TGTGCCACCAGCAGAGACCGCGCCCGGGACAGAGGTAACTACGAGCAGTACTTC. The encoded protein is CATSRDRARDRGNYEQYF.